Given below is one T cell receptor (beta chain) in context. The data originate from a study of cytotoxic CD8 clonotypes in ibrutinib-treated CLL. Depth targeted 1 in 200,000 to 1 in 1 million T cells, averaging around 10x coverage per clonotype. Clones were read by immunoSEQ multiplex PCR, and TCRdb kept only the in-frame ones, dropping some. This table has fewer than 55,000 clones, about 50% appearing once. The source is a human donor with chronic lymphocytic leukemia. The sequenced sample was PBMCs, obtained after 24 months of ibrutinib treatment.

In DNA form, the CDR3 reads TGTGCCAGCTCACCATCGCGGGGTTTGAACAATGAGCAGTTCTTC. As protein: CASSPSRGLNNEQFF. The J gene is TRBJ2-1, the V gene TRBV18; TRBD2 might be the D (6 bases). This CDR3 is built from 15 residues. From germline, CDR1 is KGHSH and CDR2 LQKENI. The V end lost 2 bases, the J end lost 5 bases, and 13 bases lay between the germline ends.